Sequencing of this TCR beta chain was carried out in a study of neurological immune-mediated disorders (dated by TCRdb to between 2019 and 2020). Broadly, across the study: Peripheral blood TCR-beta repertoires from HTLV-I-associated myelopathy (HAM/TSP) patients, multiple sclerosis patients and healthy controls were compared by UMI-based sequencing. Alongside PBMC samples, the set of 80 to 130 TCR-beta libraries contained longitudinal samples, technical triplicates, and paired CD4+ and CD8+ T-cell subsets that had been sorted. Of the approximately 68 subjects in the cohort, some 14 were HAM/TSP patients, around 35 were multiple sclerosis patients, and roughly 20 were healthy controls.

For sorted-subset TCR libraries, 1 million sorted CD4+ or CD8+ T cells were used. Peripheral blood underwent Ficoll-Hypaque density gradient centrifugation to isolate PBMCs, which were then cryopreserved in liquid nitrogen. The study also sequenced paired sorted CD4+ and CD8+ subsets from healthy controls, HAM/TSP patients and MS patients. What the authors observed across the whole study: TCR clonal expansion was highest in HAM/TSP patients and lowest in MS patients, with MS patients falling below even healthy controls. No identical CDR3 amino acid sequences were found to be shared among expanded clones across subjects, suggesting that TCR-beta repertoires were private in all groups.

cDNA synthesis used template-switch 5'RACE with a primer carrying a 10-nucleotide random unique molecular identifier tagging each TCR transcript. Every sequencing run yielded over 200 million TCR-beta sequences covering 15-18 subjects. Total RNA was extracted with the RNeasy kit. TCR-beta VDJ regions were amplified with primers for the TCR constant region and the 5'RACE anchor, using the KAPA Real-time Library Amplification kit. Sample indexes and Illumina adaptors were added in a first PCR, and a second PCR then increased library yield. After purification with Ampure beads, the TCR product of roughly 650 bp was size-selected on a 2% E-gel SizeSelection system. Library quality was checked on a Bioanalyzer, concentration was measured with Qubit, and libraries were quantified with the Kapa Library Quantification kit before pooling. An Illumina HiSeq 2500 sequenced the libraries paired-end 2 x 150 bp. To increase sequence diversity, 25-30% phiX was spiked into each library pool. In the authors' own workflow: Quality-filtered reads were processed with the UMI-based MiGEC pipeline, which removed over 85% of raw TCR sequences during error correction. VDJ genes were aligned to IMGT germline references, and clonotypes were defined by unique CDR3 amino acid sequence plus V-J genes. VDJtools evaluated clonal expansion, Shannon diversity and CDR3 relatedness (CalcPairwiseDistances, ClusterSamples); CLCbio workbench built phylogenetic trees. Using coefficient-of-variation modelling across technical triplicates, the study counted a clone as expanded if it had at least 8 unique UMIs. TCRdb reanalyzed the raw reads on its own, using fastp at Q25 for trimming and MiXCR for clone calling, and kept in-frame beta chains. For every CDR3 protein sequence, its rows merge into one entry that carries the most common genes and DNA. Clone size and V and J calls follow TCRdb, not the original study. The sample has about 4,800 distinct CDR3 sequences on record, 20% to 25% of them singletons. In total, the top ten clones hold roughly 47% of the sample.

Via the germline V gene, CDR1 is LGHNA and CDR2 YNFKEQ. V is cut back by 3 bases and J by 7 bases, with 14 bases in the junction unmatched. The CDR3 holds 17 amino acids from the cysteine to the phenylalanine. Only the CDR3 DNA stays, 51 bases, in frame from base 1. In the case of this clonotype: The antigen it binds to is not known. No much larger clone exists at a distance of one base, and base qualities are not known.

This sequence originates from a woman between 55 and 75 years old with HTLV-1-associated myelopathy (HAM/TSP). The chain couples TRBV4-2 to TRBJ2-1, with 8 bases in between that match TRBD2. Source material: CD8+ T cells from blood. Here is the DNA: TGTGCCAGCAGCCATCTTGGAGGGTCGGGAGGGCCGAATGAGCAGTTCTTC. The translation is CASSHLGGSGGPNEQFF.